The 17 T cell receptor beta chains listed next were all sequenced from one sample in a study of blood T cells in healthy people across ages (dated by TCRdb to between 2015 and 2016). The protocol used for the library was 5' RACE. Sequencing used an Illumina HiSeq 2500. A second about 7 to 11 cycle PCR used a sample-barcoded 5' primer and a J-beta primer mix. TCRdb reran the public reads through fastp at Q25 and MiXCR, keeping productive beta chains. Under each unique CDR3 protein, matching rows form one entry showing the most common genes and DNA. The sample table contains 1.5 million to 1.9 million distinct CDR3 sequences; only one count was recorded for about 45% of them. The biggest ten clones account for about 4% of the sample. The sequenced sample consisted of blood. The source of these receptors is a woman between 18 and 29 years old in good health.

This clonotype was counted only a few times. CDR3 bases: TGCAGTGCTAGAATCACTAGCGGCCTAGGGAATGAGCAGTTCTTC. This sequence encodes CSARITSGLGNEQFF. The chain has TRBV20-1 and TRBJ2-1; 8 bases agree with TRBD2. The CDR3 consists of 15 residues. The trim removed 2 bases at V and 7 bases at J, leaving 10 bases unmatched. Germline-derived CDR1 and CDR2 are DFQATT and SNEGSKA (reference sequence).

This clonotype was counted only a few times. The V and J genes are TRBV30 and TRBJ1-2; 8 bases agree with TRBD1. Germline CDR1 and CDR2: GTSNPN and SVGIG (reference sequence). Trimming took 5 bases from V and 6 from J; bases not matched to a gene: 8. The CDR3 runs 13 residues. The CDR3 coding sequence is TGTGCCTGGGATTTGGCAGGGGGCGATGGCTACACCTTC. Translating gives CAWDLAGGDGYTF. The full variable domain, with the rest looked up from reference TRBV30 and TRBJ1-2, is SQTIHQWPATLVQPVGSPLSLECTVEGTSNPNLYWYRQAAGRGLQLLFYSVGIGQISSEVPQNLSASRPQDRQFILSSKKLLLSDSGFYLCAWDLAGGDGYTFGSGTRLTVV.

Of note for this clonotype: A much bigger clone sits one base away, suggesting this may be a read error. This chain links TRBV29-1 with TRBJ2-4, with D possibly TRBD1 on 5 matching bases. This CDR3 comprises 13 residues. V was shortened by 4 bases and J by 13 bases, with 20 bases between the two germline ends. Germline CDR1 SQVTM, CDR2 ANQGSEA. This CDR3 reads CSVGDSQGSRQYF. Written as DNA, the CDR3 is TGCAGCGTTGGAGATTCCCAGGGAAGTAGGCAGTACTTC.

The rearrangement uses TRBV6-5 and TRBJ1-3; no clear D. CDR3 length equals 15 residues. The V end was cut by 6 bases, the J end by 0 bases, with 12 bases between. Germline values: CDR1 MNHEY, CDR2 SVGAGI. The CDR3 sequence is CASRETWFSGNTIYF. DNA for the CDR3: TGTGCCAGCAGGGAGACGTGGTTCTCTGGAAACACCATATATTTT.

This chain links TRBV6-5 with TRBJ2-7, with TRBD1 identical over 7 bases. Germline values: CDR1 MNHEY, CDR2 SVGAGI. With 2 bases clipped from V and 4 bases from J, the junction kept 8 bases outside the gene matches. This CDR3 spans 15 amino acids. The CDR3 sequence is CASSYTQGGAYEQYF. The DNA for the CDR3 is TGTGCCAGCAGTTACACGCAAGGGGGCGCGTACGAGCAGTACTTC.

The genes are TRBV10-3 and TRBJ2-5, with D possibly matching TRBD1 (6 bases). CDR3 length equals 16 residues. The V and J ends lost 4 bases and 2 bases respectively, with 17 bases between them. CDR1 and CDR2 from the germline V gene are ENHRY and SYGVKD. The CDR3: CAISAVGGRGQETQYF. The CDR3 region has the DNA TGTGCCATCAGTGCCGTAGGGGGAAGGGGACAAGAGACCCAGTACTTC.

The rearrangement uses TRBV4-3 and TRBJ2-7, with a tentative D call TRBD1 (6 bases). The J call may be mistaken, given a closer DNA end match to TRBJ2-4. Germline CDR1 is LGHNA and CDR2 is YSLEER. The CDR3 sequence is 16 residues long. CDR3 region: CASSQDLDRIKNIQYF. CDR3 nucleotides: TGCGCCAGCAGCCAAGATTTAGACAGGATAAAAAACATTCAGTACTTC.

The chain joins TRBV10-3 to TRBJ2-3, with 10 bases matching TRBD2. J gave up 6 bases and V 7 bases, and 4 bases lay outside the gene matches. The CDR3 is made up of 13 amino acids. Germline V gene data show CDR1 as ENHRY and CDR2 as SYGVKD. CDR3 residues: CAIKGTSADTQYF. DNA for the CDR3: TGTGCCATCAAGGGGACTAGCGCTGATACGCAGTATTTT.

The rearrangement joins TRBV6-2 or TRBV6-3 to TRBJ2-1, with D perhaps matching TRBD1 or TRBD2 (5 bases each). Germline CDR1 and CDR2: MNHEY and SVGEGT. CDR3 length: 18 amino acids. Trimming cost V 6 bases and J 8 bases, with 29 bases left between them. The CDR3 DNA reads TGTGCCAGCAGACCCATAAGATTACGGGACCGACTTGGTGATGAGCAGTTCTTC. Translating it yields CASRPIRLRDRLGDEQFF.

This clonotype turned up a few times. The J gene is TRBJ1-6, the V gene TRBV12-3 or TRBV12-4; 7 bases agree with TRBD1. J was trimmed by 0 bases and V by 5 bases; bases with no gene match: 7. The CDR3 is 17 residues long. The DNA for the CDR3 is TGTGCCAGCAGTCGGGGACAGCCCAACTCCTATAATTCACCCCTCCACTTT. This encodes CASSRGQPNSYNSPLHF.

V gene TRBV6-6 combines with J gene TRBJ2-3, with 11 bases lining up with TRBD2. V lost 7 bases and J lost 3; bases outside the gene matches: 6. This CDR3 spans 15 amino acids. Germline CDR1 is MNHNY and CDR2 is SVGAGI (reference sequence). The CDR3, as DNA: TGTGCCAGCACCAGACTAGCGGGACAGACAGATACGCAGTATTTT. As protein: CASTRLAGQTDTQYF.

The chain carries TRBV4-1 and TRBJ1-2, with D unclear. The CDR3 runs to 16 residues. CDR1 is MGHRA and CDR2 is YSYEKL in the germline V gene. Trimming removed 0 bases from V and 0 bases from J, with 11 bases in between. Written as DNA, the CDR3 is TGCGCCAGCAGCCAAGAGGCAGGAGGTACTAACTATGGCTACACCTTC. Protein product: CASSQEAGGTNYGYTF.

The chain couples TRBV6-2 or TRBV6-3 to TRBJ2-5, with 12 bases identical to TRBD2. The J call is in doubt because the DNA end fits TRBJ2-7 better. From germline, CDR1 is MNHEY and CDR2 SVGEGT. CDR3 size: 15 residues. CDR3: CASRIRGLAGHEQYF. As DNA, the CDR3 is TGTGCCAGCAGGATTCGAGGACTAGCGGGACACGAGCAGTACTTC.

This sequence joins TRBV5-1 and TRBJ1-1; D is uncertain. This CDR3 contains 13 residues. V lost 0 bases and J 7 bases, leaving 10 bases between the germline ends. Germline CDR1 reads SGHRS; CDR2 reads YFSETQ. CDR3 loop: CASSLDIRLEAFF. The CDR3 nucleotides read TGCGCCAGCAGCTTGGACATCCGGCTTGAAGCTTTCTTT.

In this sample, this clonotype turned up a few times. The chain combines TRBV3-1 with TRBJ2-7; D not certain. The CDR3 runs to 10 residues. Germline V gene data show CDR1 as LGHDT and CDR2 as YNNKEL (reference sequence). Trimming stripped 6 bases from V and 7 bases from J, with 7 bases between. CDR3 nucleotides: TGTGCCAGCAGTTTGGTGGAGCAGTACTTC. Amino acids: CASSLVEQYF.

This sequence joins TRBV30 and TRBJ1-5, with D possibly matching TRBD1 (6 bases). This CDR3 comprises 13 residues. Germline assignment: CDR1 GTSNPN and CDR2 SVGIG (reference sequence). Trimming pared 0 bases from V and 11 bases from J, leaving 14 bases between. The DNA for the CDR3 is TGTGCCTGGAGTGTACAACAGGGCGGTTCCCAGCATTTT. Amino acids: CAWSVQQGGSQHF.

A few counts support this clonotype. The chain joins TRBV25-1 to TRBJ2-3; 8 nucleotides agree with TRBD1. CDR1 and CDR2 from the germline V gene are MGHDK and SYGVNS. J lost 2 bases, V lost 3 bases, and 4 bases had no gene match. The CDR3 is 15 amino acids. CDR3 nucleotides: TGTGCCAGCAGTGACAGGGGGCGCCTCACAGATACGCAGTATTTT. This sequence encodes CASSDRGRLTDTQYF.